This TCR beta chain was captured by sequencing in a study of T cell repertoires in cytomegalovirus infection (dated 2019 in TCRdb). For context, the study as a whole: Recently identified HLA-C-restricted CMV epitopes, whose presentation resists viral immunomodulation, were targeted by peptide stimulations together with well-studied HLA-B-restricted epitopes. The HLA type of each donor mattered for the analysis, because public TCR beta signatures pointed to carriage of CMV infection along with the matching HLA type. Summary of the overall study and its limitations: In both this cohort and an independent cohort of 352 donors, the cumulative frequency of public TCR beta family members distinguished carriers of CMV infection plus the relevant HLA type. The ex vivo response was dominated by HLA-C-restricted CMV-specific TCR beta clonotypes, and the single most frequent clonotype in two of eight donors was supplied by these HLA-C-restricted clonotypes.

For this clonotype: Its antigen is unknown. No per-base quality is available; no much larger clone lies one base away.

The intended sense of this specimen's treatment or condition label: in vitro stimulation with specific CMV peptide epitopes to enrich CMV-specific T cells. Sequenced using an Illumina HiSeq 1500. The public reads were reanalyzed by TCRdb: fastp trimming at Q25, MiXCR alignment, in-frame beta chains only. CDR3 protein duplicates are merged, each entry listing the most common genes and DNA. The sample contains 75,000 to 100,000 distinct CDR3 sequences, about 45% of them found a single time. The top ten clones comprise over 90% of the sample. Looking up the germline V gene (reference sequence) yields CDR1 LNHDA and CDR2 SQIVND. Ends trimmed: V by 5 bases, J by 3 bases; bases unmatched to a gene: 8. The CDR3 runs 15 amino acids, cysteine and phenylalanine included. Of all the DNA, just the CDR3 is kept, 45 bases in frame from base 1.

The sample here was CD8+ T cells from cultured PBMCs, taken from culture after CMV antigen stimulation. The receptor was isolated from a human donor in good health (CMV status not recorded). Some clones in this sample may be carry-over from other donors' samples. The receptor chain draws on TRBV19 and TRBJ2-7; 9 bases in the junction line up with TRBD2. The nucleotide sequence reads TGTGCCAGTAGTCCTTGGGCTAGCGGGGACTACGAGCAGTACTTC. Translated, it reads CASSPWASGDYEQYF.